A selection of T cell receptor beta chains follows, all from one sample in a study of shared clonotypes between healthy human individuals. The protocol was immunoSEQ multiplex PCR, while the TCRdb copy is restricted to in-frame clones and leaves out a portion. The sample lists some 320,000 clones; around nine tenths were seen once. Sequencing was performed on memory CD8+ T cells sorted from blood. The receptor source for this set is a man between 18 and 35 years old in good health. Each CDR3 is given with its conserved first and last residue. Each record gives: V gene, D gene, J gene, clone size, CDR3 protein, CDR3 DNA. D genes are given only for firm matches. The size entry is marked missing in some rows and otherwise reads once, few, many or a size class.

TRBV2	NA	TRBJ1-1	NA	CARGTENTEAFF	TGTGCCAGAGGGACTGAGAACACTGAAGCTTTCTTT
TRBV6-1	NA	TRBJ2-2	NA	CASHLSDTGELFF	TGTGCCAGCCATCTATCGGACACCGGGGAGCTGTTTTTT
TRBV5-1	TRBD1	TRBJ2-7	NA	CASSLLGTGYEQYF	TGCGCCAGCAGCCTGCTGGGGACAGGGTATGAGCAGTACTTC
TRBV5-1	NA	TRBJ1-4	NA	CASSYRPWEKLFF	TGCGCCAGCAGCTACCGACCCTGGGAAAAACTGTTTTTT
TRBV14	NA	TRBJ2-1	NA	CASETERNEQFF	TGTGCCAGCGAAACAGAACGCAATGAGCAGTTCTTC
TRBV2	TRBD1	TRBJ2-2	NA	CASRTGTTNTGELFF	TGTGCCAGCAGGACAGGGACGACGAACACCGGGGAGCTGTTTTTT
TRBV27	NA	TRBJ1-1	NA	CASSWAGMNTEAFF	TGTGCCAGCAGTTGGGCAGGGATGAACACTGAAGCTTTCTTT
TRBV6-6	NA	TRBJ2-5	NA	CASSYSETQYF	TGTGCCAGCAGTTACTCAGAGACCCAGTACTTC
TRBV27	NA	TRBJ2-7	once	CASSLIGVNYEQYF	TGTGCCAGCAGTTTAATCGGGGTAAACTACGAGCAGTACTTC
TRBV27	NA	TRBJ2-3	NA	CASSSLVPGHSVRGSTDTQYF	TGTGCCAGCAGTTCACTCGTTCCGGGACATTCAGTGAGAGGTAGCACAGATACGCAGTATTTT
TRBV6-4	TRBD1	TRBJ1-2	once	CASSDRDSDYGYTF	TGTGCCAGCAGTGACCGGGACAGCGACTATGGCTACACCTTC
TRBV6-1	NA	TRBJ2-1	NA	CASSGPRHSEQFF	TGTGCCAGCAGCGGACCTCGTCATAGTGAGCAGTTCTTC
TRBV30	TRBD1	TRBJ2-7	NA	CAWNSGTGAYEQYF	TGTGCCTGGAACTCCGGGACAGGGGCCTACGAGCAGTACTTC
TRBV7-9	NA	TRBJ2-1	NA	CASSLATGMGNEQFF	TGTGCCAGCAGCTTAGCGACGGGGATGGGCAATGAGCAGTTCTTC
TRBV10-3	NA	TRBJ2-7	NA	CAISDVGLAYEQYF	TGTGCCATCAGTGATGTGGGGCTGGCCTACGAGCAGTACTTC
TRBV18	TRBD1	TRBJ2-7	NA	CASSPPRQGESYEQYF	TGTGCCAGCTCACCACCGCGTCAGGGGGAGTCCTACGAGCAGTACTTC
TRBV4-3	TRBD2	TRBJ2-1	NA	CASSQGGGSSYNEQFF	TGCGCCAGCAGCCAAGGGGGCGGGAGCTCCTACAATGAGCAGTTCTTC
TRBV4-1	TRBD1	TRBJ2-1	NA	CASSQDGQGEVNEQFF	TGCGCCAGCAGCCAAGACGGACAGGGGGAAGTCAATGAGCAGTTCTTC
TRBV28	TRBD1	TRBJ1-1	NA	CASSLGGITEAFF	TGTGCCAGCAGCTTAGGGGGCATAACTGAAGCTTTCTTT
TRBV18	TRBD1	TRBJ2-1	NA	CASSLSGTGHYNEQFF	TGTGCCAGCTCGCTGTCCGGGACAGGGCACTACAATGAGCAGTTCTTC
TRBV19	TRBD1	TRBJ1-6	NA	CASNPTGGAYNSPLHF	TGTGCCAGTAACCCGACAGGGGGTGCCTATAATTCACCCCTCCACTTT
TRBV4-1	TRBD1	TRBJ2-1	NA	CASSQTSGDRGNEQFF	TGCGCCAGCAGCCAAACGTCCGGAGACAGGGGAAATGAGCAGTTCTTC
TRBV19	NA	TRBJ1-6	NA	CASSIGWTVSSYNSPLHF	TGTGCCAGTAGTATAGGCTGGACAGTCAGCTCCTATAATTCACCCCTCCACTTT
TRBV7-9	NA	TRBJ2-2	once	CASSEAGNTGELFF	TGTGCCAGCAGTGAGGCCGGGAACACCGGGGAGCTGTTTTTT
TRBV5-4	TRBD1	TRBJ2-1	NA	CASSLTGFDNEQFF	TGTGCCAGCAGCCTGACAGGGTTTGACAATGAGCAGTTCTTC
TRBV11-2	NA	TRBJ2-3	NA	CASSFGWGPRGTDTQYF	TGTGCCAGCAGCTTTGGGTGGGGTCCTAGGGGCACAGATACGCAGTATTTT
TRBV7-9	NA	TRBJ2-7	NA	CASSLICRRDSSCEQYF	TGTGCCAGCAGCTTAATATGCCGTCGGGACTCTTCGTGCGAGCAGTACTTC
TRBV7-2	NA	TRBJ1-6	NA	CASSLWQTNFSPLHF	TGTGCCAGCAGCTTATGGCAGACTAATTTTTCACCCCTCCACTTT
TRBV7-9	TRBD1	TRBJ1-4	NA	CASSSEDRLNEKLFF	TGTGCCAGCAGCTCCGAGGACAGGCTAAATGAAAAACTGTTTTTT
TRBV5-1	NA	TRBJ2-3	once	CASSEAGFTDTQYF	TGCGCCAGCAGCGAGGCAGGGTTCACAGATACGCAGTATTTT
TRBV5-6	TRBD2	TRBJ2-1	NA	CASSPGTSAGNEQFF	TGTGCCAGCAGCCCCGGGACTAGCGCTGGCAATGAGCAGTTCTTC
TRBV9	TRBD2	TRBJ2-5	NA	CASSGRESAGALQETQYF	TGTGCCAGCAGCGGTAGAGAATCAGCGGGGGCTCTCCAAGAGACCCAGTACTTC
TRBV6-4	NA	TRBJ1-6	NA	CASSVPVTGNSPLHF	TGTGCCAGCAGTGTCCCAGTTACCGGTAATTCACCCCTCCACTTT
TRBV5-8	NA	TRBJ2-7	NA	CASSLAQATYEQYF	TGTGCCAGCAGCTTGGCCCAGGCCACCTACGAGCAGTACTTC
TRBV4-1	TRBD1	TRBJ2-7	NA	CASSQPTGTGSYEQYF	TGCGCCAGCAGCCAACCGACCGGGACAGGGTCCTACGAGCAGTACTTC
TRBV27	TRBD1	TRBJ2-5	NA	CASSLGTGGEETQYF	TGTGCCAGCAGTTTAGGGACAGGGGGTGAAGAGACCCAGTACTTC
TRBV9	NA	TRBJ2-3	NA	CASSVVGVSVTDTQYF	TGTGCCAGCAGCGTAGTAGGGGTCTCAGTGACAGATACGCAGTATTTT
TRBV4-3	TRBD1	TRBJ1-5	NA	CASSQVQGGGQPQHF	TGCGCCAGCAGCCAAGTACAGGGGGGGGGTCAGCCCCAGCATTTT
TRBV6-6	TRBD2	TRBJ2-7	NA	CASSYTTSGRYEQYF	TGTGCCAGCAGTTACACGACTAGCGGGAGGTACGAGCAGTACTTC
TRBV6-1	NA	TRBJ1-5	NA	CASRPVTGEAPQHF	TGTGCCAGCAGACCAGTAACCGGGGAGGCGCCCCAGCATTTT
TRBV5-1	NA	TRBJ1-1	NA	CASSLETGSLMNTEAFF	TGCGCCAGCAGCTTAGAGACAGGTTCACTAATGAACACTGAAGCTTTCTTT
TRBV29-1	TRBD1	TRBJ2-7	NA	CSVDEGGRAYEQYF	TGCAGCGTTGATGAAGGGGGCCGCGCCTACGAGCAGTACTTC